The source of this TCR beta chain is a study of T cells in Graves' hyperthyroidism and ophthalmopathy. Study context: The authors collected peripheral blood at initial diagnosis, before any treatment.

TCR beta CDR3 region amplification was performed from RNA transcripts. First-round RT-PCR with HTBI primers amplified the TCR CDR3 region. TCRdb reanalysed the multiplex PCR reads using MiXCR and keeps one entry per CDR3 protein. Of around 350,000 distinct CDR3 sequences in the sample, about 19% were seen once. General study findings and limits: Researchers found most expanded thyroid clonotypes above 0.001 in blood as well.

Patients between 18 and 65 years old had hyperthyroidism, newly diagnosed and lasting under 2 months. This clonotype was counted ten times or more. The antigen is unknown. Sequenced input: blood. This receptor was identified in a woman aged 18-29 years with Graves' hyperthyroidism.

The CDR3 region has the DNA TGTGCCAGCAGTGTCAGGGTCCGAGAGACCCAGTACTTC. Amino acid sequence: CASSVRVRETQYF. The J gene is TRBJ2-5, the V gene TRBV6-1, with a weak D call TRBD1 (5 bases). Per the germline V gene, CDR1 is MNHNS and CDR2 is SASEGT. The V end was cut by 4 bases, the J end by 4 bases, with 10 bases between. The CDR3 sequence is 13 residues long.